The clone carrying this T cell receptor beta chain showed up many times. Its antigen is not known. This sample stems from a study of early T cells in non-severe SARS-CoV-2 infection. Study-level background: From unsorted whole blood, bulk RNA was sequenced, and the chains remained unpaired. Study-wide points: A preference for anti-spike CD8 responses marked VDJdb matching, which missed private and CD4 specificities.

Individual cDNA molecules each received unique molecular identifiers attached to them. TCRdb re-analysed the 5' RACE reads in MiXCR, keeping a single row per CDR3 protein. The sample has approximately 69,000 distinct CDR3 sequences, 12% seen once. V lost 0 bases and J 4 bases, leaving 21 bases between the germline ends. Looked up from germline, CDR1 is MNHGY and CDR2 is SAAAGT. The CDR3 sequence is 18 residues long. The material sequenced was whole blood. The origin of this receptor is an adult who was a healthcare worker with PCR-confirmed SARS-CoV-2 infection or an uninfected control (not recorded which). The rearrangement links TRBV6-8 to TRBJ1-1; unclear D gene. As DNA, the CDR3 is TGTGCCAGCAGTTACTCGAACCGGGATGCCCTTCGGGGCACTGAAGCTTTCTTT. Translating it yields CASSYSNRDALRGTEAFF.